A single sample is the source of the 18 T cell receptor beta chains below, sequenced in a study of response to subunit inactivated influenza vaccine. TCRdb itself ran the RT-PCR reads through MiXCR, one entry per CDR3 protein. The repertoire has roughly 500,000 distinct CDR3 sequences, approximately 15% of them found once; the top ten carry roughly 3.1%. The sequencing used CD4+ T cells sorted from PBMCs, collected roughly 24 months after vaccination. Receptors originate from a man in his fifties or sixties who received an inactivated influenza vaccine.

This chain joins TRBV6-5 and TRBJ2-2; 14 bases agree with TRBD2. Trimming removed 0 bases from V and 7 bases from J; junction bases left unmatched: 4. CDR3 length: 17 amino acids. Germline V CDR1 and CDR2: MNHEY, SVGAGI. The CDR3 spells CASSYSTSGGARGELFF. CDR3 sequence (DNA): TGTGCCAGCAGTTACTCGACTAGCGGGGGGGCCCGCGGGGAGCTGTTTTTT.

This chain links TRBV4-3 with TRBJ2-5; TRBD2 agrees at 8 bases. From germline, CDR1 is LGHNA and CDR2 YSLEER. The CDR3 consists of 16 residues. V was clipped by 1 base and J by 1 base; unmatched bases: 5. The CDR3 DNA reads as TGCGCCAGCAGCCAAGCCGGGACTAGAGGCCAAGAGACCCAGTACTTC. This sequence encodes CASSQAGTRGQETQYF.

Only a few counts were recorded for this clonotype. The chain combines TRBV6-5 with TRBJ2-1; TRBD2 aligns across 8 bases. The CDR3 has 15 residues. J was trimmed by 3 bases and V by 7 bases; bases with no gene match: 8. Germline V CDR1 and CDR2: MNHEY, SVGAGI. DNA of the CDR3: TGTGCCAGCAAATTACTAGCGGAAAACTACAATGAGCAGTTCTTC. Protein sequence: CASKLLAENYNEQFF.

The gene calls are TRBV20-1 and TRBJ2-3; D possibly corresponds to TRBD2 (5 bases). Germline lookup yields CDR1 DFQATT and CDR2 SNEGSKA (reference sequence). The CDR3 loop spans 16 amino acids. The V end lost 1 base, the J end lost 6 bases, and 20 bases lay between the germline ends. The CDR3 nucleotides are TGCAGTGCTAGAGGGATTGATGCGGGCGGTAAGGATACGCAGTATTTT. Translated: CSARGIDAGGKDTQYF.

This sequence joins TRBV27 and TRBJ1-2; 11 positions match TRBD1. The CDR3 sequence is 14 residues long. V shed 5 bases, J shed 7 bases, and the junction held 6 bases outside the gene matches. From germline, CDR1 is MNHEY and CDR2 SMNVEV (reference sequence). Here the CDR3 DNA reads TGTGCCAGCAGTCCCGGGACAGGGGGTGGTGGCTACACCTTC. Amino acids: CASSPGTGGGGYTF.

The table lists this clonotype with a few counts. CDR3 loop: CSAREDRGDSGANVLTF. The CDR3 DNA is TGCAGTGCTAGGGAGGACAGGGGGGACTCTGGGGCCAACGTCCTGACTTTC. The chain joins TRBV20-1 to TRBJ2-6; 10 nucleotides match TRBD1. The germline V gene encodes CDR1 DFQATT and CDR2 SNEGSKA (reference sequence). This CDR3 has 17 amino acids. The junction had 5 bases not matched to a gene; V was cut back by 3 bases and J by 0 bases.

This clonotype was recorded a few times. The rearrangement joins TRBV3-1 to TRBJ2-1; the match to TRBD2 covers 8 bases. Germline V CDR1 and CDR2: LGHDT, YNNKEL (reference sequence). The CDR3 runs 13 residues. J lost 12 bases, V lost 0 bases, and 4 bases had no gene match. This CDR3 is CASSQDLRGGQFF. CDR3 nucleotides: TGTGCCAGCAGCCAAGACCTTCGGGGGGGGCAGTTCTTC.

V usage is TRBV25-1 and J usage is TRBJ1-6, with D tentatively TRBD1 (5 bases). CDR1 and CDR2 (germline): MGHDK, SYGVNS. The ends were cut back, 6 bases at V and 8 bases at J, with 14 bases in the middle. The CDR3 has 14 amino acids. The CDR3 nucleotides read TGTGCCAGCAGGGAGACAGCCCGGGATTCACCCCTCCACTTT. This codes for CASRETARDSPLHF.

This clonotype was counted only a few times. The chain combines TRBV6-2 or TRBV6-3 with TRBJ1-5, with TRBD1 identical over 7 bases. The V gene end was trimmed by 6 bases and the J gene end by 11 bases; junction bases not matched to a gene: 4. This CDR3 is built from 11 residues. The germline gives CDR1 MNHEY, CDR2 SVGEGT. CDR3 amino acids: CASSQGQAQHF. CDR3 coding DNA: TGTGCCAGCAGCCAAGGACAGGCCCAGCATTTT.

The J gene is TRBJ2-1, the V gene TRBV7-9; D is undetermined. Per germline, CDR1 SEHNR and CDR2 FQNEAQ (reference sequence). Between the trimmed V and J ends, which lost 3 bases and 5 bases, there was a span of 11 bases. The CDR3 has 14 amino acids. The CDR3 nucleotides are TGTGCCAGCAGCTTTTCAGGTTTTCACAATGAGCAGTTCTTC. It specifies CASSFSGFHNEQFF.

This clonotype was seen many times. CDR3: CASSLASGNYGYTF. As DNA, the CDR3 is TGCGCCAGCAGCTTGGCCTCAGGAAATTATGGCTACACCTTC. The chain links TRBV5-1 to TRBJ1-2, with D hard to call. The CDR3 runs 14 residues. The V and J ends lost 0 bases and 5 bases respectively, with 11 bases between them. Germline V lookup: CDR1 SGHRS, CDR2 YFSETQ. Drawing the rest from reference TRBV5-1 and TRBJ1-2, the complete variable domain is KAGVTQTPRYLIKTRGQQVTLSCSPISGHRSVSWYQQTPGQGLQFLFEYFSETQRNKGNFPGRFSGRQFSNSRSEMNVSTLELGDSALYLCASSLASGNYGYTFGSGTRLTVV.

The V gene is TRBV10-3, the J gene TRBJ2-6; 8 nucleotides match TRBD1. CDR3 length equals 17 residues. Trimming took 6 bases from V and 0 from J; bases not matched to a gene: 7. CDR1 is ENHRY, CDR2 SYGVKD, per germline. CDR3 nucleotides: TGTGCCATCAGGGGGACAGGCCAGAGCTCTGGGGCCAACGTCCTGACTTTC. Amino acids: CAIRGTGQSSGANVLTF.

This clonotype was counted only a few times. The V call is TRBV20-1, the J call TRBJ2-3; D is perhaps TRBD1 (5 bases). CDR1 and CDR2 from the germline V gene are DFQATT and SNEGSKA (reference sequence). The CDR3 runs 14 residues. Trimming pared 6 bases from V and 0 bases from J, leaving 13 bases between. The CDR3 here is CSAHLGLSTDTQYF. CDR3 DNA: TGCAGTGCCCATCTGGGGCTTAGCACAGATACGCAGTATTTT.

The V gene is TRBV29-1, the J gene TRBJ1-2; D is possibly TRBD1 (5 bases). The CDR3 covers 12 residues. Looked up from germline, CDR1 is SQVTM and CDR2 is ANQGSEA. The V end lost 7 bases, the J end lost 4 bases, and 13 bases lay between the germline ends. The CDR3: CSDSQGGYGYTF. The CDR3 DNA follows: TGCAGCGACTCCCAGGGCGGCTATGGCTACACCTTC.

The chain is built from TRBV20-1 and TRBJ1-5; D not resolved. V lost 3 bases, J lost 0 bases, and 12 bases lay in between. CDR1 is DFQATT and CDR2 is SNEGSKA in the germline V gene (reference sequence). The CDR3 extends over 15 amino acids. The CDR3 sequence is CSASYNGISNQPQHF. The CDR3 DNA is TGCAGTGCTAGCTACAATGGGATTAGCAATCAGCCCCAGCATTTT.

This clonotype was seen ten or more times. This chain connects TRBV29-1 to TRBJ2-3; D uncertain. The germline V gene encodes CDR1 SQVTM and CDR2 ANQGSEA. V lost 2 bases and J 2 bases, leaving 11 bases between the germline ends. The CDR3 contains 14 residues. CDR3 sequence (DNA): TGCAGCGTTGAATTAGCTGGAAACACAGATACGCAGTATTTT. Protein product: CSVELAGNTDTQYF.

This clonotype was found a few times. This chain joins TRBV20-1 and TRBJ1-1; possibly TRBD1 for D (5 bases). Germline V gene lookup returns CDR1 DFQATT and CDR2 SNEGSKA (reference sequence). V was pared by 6 bases and J by 1 base, with 12 bases between. The CDR3 runs to 13 residues. CDR3 in DNA: TGCAGTGCGCCGACAGAGCAGAACACTGAAGCTTTCTTT. It translates to CSAPTEQNTEAFF.

V usage is TRBV5-5 and J usage is TRBJ2-3; D not certain. V lost 7 bases, J lost 2 bases, and 11 bases lay in between. CDR1 is SGHKS, CDR2 YYEKEE, per germline (reference sequence). The CDR3 loop spans 13 amino acids. CDR3: CASLDRNTDTQYF. In nucleotides, the CDR3 is TGTGCCAGCTTGGATAGGAACACAGATACGCAGTATTTT.